A single sample is the source of the 12 T cell receptor beta chains below, sequenced in a study of shared T cell receptors in the human thymus. Some clones are missing from TCRdb's copy, which holds only in-frame ones; the method was immunoSEQ multiplex PCR. Counted here are some 760,000 clones, 80% to 90% occurring once; the ten biggest clones make up under 0.012%. The sample also formed part of further work on human thymus T cells.

Sequencing was done on a sample of thymocytes. Source of these receptors: a girl younger than two with a congenital heart defect.

The chain couples TRBV15 to TRBJ2-1; no clear D. The germline V gene encodes CDR1 LNHNV and CDR2 YYDKDF (reference sequence). CDR3 length: 13 residues. V lost 1 base, J lost 1 base, and 2 bases lay in between. The CDR3 region is CATSRVSYNEQFF. The DNA for the CDR3 is TGTGCCACCAGCAGAGTATCCTACAATGAGCAGTTCTTC. Complete variable domain (other parts from reference TRBV15 and TRBJ2-1): DAMVIQNPRYQVTQFGKPVTLSCSQTLNHNVMYWYQQKSSQAPKLLFHYYDKDFNNEADTPDNFQSRRPNTSFCFLDIRSPGLGDTAMYLCATSRVSYNEQFFGPGTRLTVL.

This clone appeared a few times. V usage is TRBV5-5 and J usage is TRBJ1-2, with a possible D match to TRBD1 (5 bases). Trimming pared 4 bases from V and 5 bases from J, leaving 18 bases between. In germline, CDR1 is SGHKS, CDR2 YYEKEE (reference sequence). CDR3 size: 15 residues. CDR3 sequence: CASSPGHGQRYGYTF. CDR3 nucleotides: TGTGCCAGCAGCCCAGGACATGGGCAGAGGTATGGCTACACCTTC.

The chain carries TRBV11-2 and TRBJ2-7, with D possibly being TRBD1 (6 bases). Germline loops: CDR1 SGHAT, CDR2 FQNNGV. This CDR3 spans 16 amino acids. V gave up 0 bases and J gave up 5 bases, with 17 bases separating them. The CDR3 nucleotides read TGTGCCAGCAGCTTAGATCGGTTCGGCAGGGACAACGAGCAGTACTTC. It is translated as CASSLDRFGRDNEQYF.

The chain recombines TRBV20-1 with TRBJ2-5; D ambiguous. The CDR3 loop spans 11 amino acids. Trimming shortened V by 6 bases and J by 7 bases, and 12 bases separated the two germline ends. CDR1 is DFQATT, CDR2 SNEGSKA, per germline (reference sequence). CDR3 protein: CSAPYSGTQYF. The DNA for the CDR3 is TGCAGTGCCCCATATTCGGGGACCCAGTACTTC.

This sequence joins TRBV4-2 and TRBJ2-1; TRBD2 matches at 14 bases. V was clipped by 0 bases and J by 10 bases; unmatched bases: 11. Germline V gene lookup returns CDR1 LGHNA and CDR2 YNFKEQ. The CDR3 sequence is 18 residues long. CDR3 nucleotides: TGTGCCAGCAGCCAAGAGGGAGAGACTAGCGGGGGGGCCCGAGAGCAGTTCTTC. It encodes CASSQEGETSGGAREQFF.

The chain carries TRBV7-3 and TRBJ2-7, with 12 bases lining up with TRBD2. Germline CDR1 and CDR2: SGHTA and FQGTGA. The CDR3 runs to 17 residues. The ends lost 6 bases at V and 3 bases at J; junction bases unmatched: 12. The CDR3 loop reads CASRWTSGDATLYEQYF. DNA of the CDR3: TGTGCCAGCAGGTGGACTAGCGGGGACGCAACTCTCTACGAGCAGTACTTC. Full variable domain (remainder filled in from reference TRBV7-3 and TRBJ2-7): GAGVSQTPSNKVTEKGKYVELRCDPISGHTALYWYRQSLGQGPEFLIYFQGTGAADDSGLPNDRFFAVRPEGSVSTLKIQRTERGDSAVYLCASRWTSGDATLYEQYFGPGTRLTVT.

The chain combines TRBV4-2 with TRBJ1-2; the D gene is possibly TRBD1 (6 bases). The V end was cut by 1 base, the J end by 2 bases, with 11 bases between. The CDR3 is 15 residues long. Germline CDR1 reads LGHNA; CDR2 reads YNFKEQ. Written as DNA, the CDR3 is TGTGCCAGCAGCCAAGCCAGGGGCGGAAACTATGGCTACACCTTC. Translated: CASSQARGGNYGYTF.

The chain links TRBV10-3 to TRBJ1-4; D is uncertain. Germline CDR1 is ENHRY and CDR2 is SYGVKD. Trimming shortened V by 0 bases and J by 3 bases, and 14 bases separated the two germline ends. The CDR3 is 17 amino acids. The CDR3 loop is CAISESRVPAANEKLFF. The DNA for the CDR3 is TGTGCCATCAGTGAGTCGAGGGTCCCGGCAGCTAATGAAAAACTGTTTTTT.

This chain connects TRBV7-2 to TRBJ1-1, with a tentative D call TRBD1 (6 bases). Looked up from germline, CDR1 is SGHTA and CDR2 is FQGNSA. Trimming pared 0 bases from V and 0 bases from J, leaving 17 bases between. This CDR3 is built from 18 residues. CDR3 DNA: TGTGCCAGCAGCTTAGCGCTTGAACCAGGGGCTATGAACACTGAAGCTTTCTTT. It yields the protein CASSLALEPGAMNTEAFF.

The chain couples TRBV5-1 to TRBJ2-1; perhaps TRBD1 as D (7 bases). Germline CDR1 and CDR2: SGHRS and YFSETQ. The V and J ends lost 5 bases and 4 bases respectively, with 10 bases between them. This CDR3 spans 13 amino acids. The CDR3 DNA reads TGCGCCAGCAGGACAGGGACTTACAATGAGCAGTTCTTC. Residues: CASRTGTYNEQFF.

This clone was recorded only once. CDR3 loop: CASSLPTGRGNNEQFF. The CDR3 nucleotides read TGTGCCAGCAGTTTACCCACAGGGAGGGGTAACAATGAGCAGTTCTTC. This sequence joins TRBV6-5 and TRBJ2-1, with D perhaps matching TRBD2 (7 bases). Trimming shortened V by 4 bases and J by 5 bases, and 18 bases separated the two germline ends. Germline CDR1 reads MNHEY; CDR2 reads SVGAGI. The CDR3 length is 16 residues.

This chain links TRBV7-9 with TRBJ1-5; D might be TRBD1 (5 bases). Germline V gene data show CDR1 as SEHNR and CDR2 as FQNEAQ (reference sequence). Trimming removed 1 base at V and 3 bases at J, with 13 bases between. CDR3 length: 16 residues. CDR3 DNA sequence: TGTGCCAGCAGCTTAGGAGGGAGGGGTAACAATCAGCCCCAGCATTTT. It codes for CASSLGGRGNNQPQHF. Full variable domain (rest looked up from reference TRBV7-9 and TRBJ1-5): DTGVSQNPRHKITKRGQNVTFRCDPISEHNRLYWYRQTLGQGPEFLTYFQNEAQLEKSRLLSDRFSAERPKGSFSTLEIQRTEQGDSAMYLCASSLGGRGNNQPQHFGDGTRLSIL.